This TCR beta chain came from a study of OX40 agonist ivuxolimab in advanced cancers. Whole-study context: Patients were treated with intravenous ivuxolimab, dosed at 0.01 to 10 mg/kg and infused every 2 weeks.

Data came from immunoSEQ multiplex PCR; TCRdb stores just in-frame clones and leaves some out. The table has tens of thousands of clones, 75% to 95% seen once. To note about this clone: What it recognizes is unknown.

Points from the study as a whole: Low normalized T-cell clonal expansion also characterized some of the nonresponders. Antigen targets of the expanded peripheral T cells went undetermined.

V lost 5 bases to trimming and J lost 0 bases, with 13 bases between them. The CDR3 is made up of 15 amino acids. CDR1 is PRHDT, CDR2 FYEKMQ, per germline (reference sequence). The starting material was CD4+ or CD8+ T cells sorted from blood, obtained in a trial of the OX40 agonist ivuxolimab. This chain links TRBV13 with TRBJ1-2; TRBD1 is a possible D gene (5 bases). This clonotype was obtained from an adult with an advanced solid tumor such as melanoma, head and neck, liver or kidney cancer. In nucleotides, the CDR3 is TGTGCCAGCAGCCGGGGACTCACAGCTAACTATGGCTACACCTTC. Protein product: CASSRGLTANYGYTF. The full variable domain, completed using reference TRBV13 and TRBJ1-2, is AAGVIQSPRHLIKEKRETATLKCYPIPRHDTVYWYQQGPGQDPQFLISFYEKMQSDKGSIPDRFSAQQFSDYHSELNMSSLELGDSALYFCASSRGLTANYGYTFGSGTRLTVV.